This T cell receptor beta chain was retrieved from a study of cytomegalovirus exposure and HLA in healthy donors. This CDR3 contains 13 residues. Germline lookup yields CDR1 SEHNR and CDR2 FQNEAQ (reference sequence). On this clone: At one end, the junction sequence differs from germline, possibly due to a read error.

Use of 60 Vbeta and 13 Jbeta primers characterized the PCR. The method was immunoSEQ multiplex PCR; TCRdb's version includes in-frame clones alone and lacks a portion of them. Among roughly 150,000 clones, 82% were seen once, and the ten largest hold more than 1.3%. This chain uses TRBV7-9 with TRBJ1-2; 7 bases agree with TRBD1. This clonotype was obtained from a girl aged 5-17 years in good health and CMV-seropositive. Sequencing was done on a sample of PBMCs. The CDR3 region has the DNA TGTGCCAGCAGTTCCGGGACAGCCATGATCGAAGCCTTC. This sequence encodes CASSSGTAMIEAF.